These 2 T cell receptor beta chains came from one sample sequenced in a study of blood T cell repertoires in COVID-19. Clones were read by immunoSEQ multiplex PCR, and TCRdb kept only the in-frame ones, dropping some. The table shows approximately 410,000 clones, with 75% to 90% occurring only once. Sample: peripheral blood. Receptors originate from a woman aged 25 to 45 with active or convalescent COVID-19.

The CDR3: CASSLLSRATNEKLFF. In DNA form, the CDR3 reads TGTGCCAGCAGTTTATTGTCTCGGGCAACTAATGAAAAACTGTTTTTT. This sequence joins TRBV28 and TRBJ1-4; unclear D gene. The CDR3 runs to 16 residues. Trimming stripped 1 base from V and 0 bases from J, with 9 bases between. Germline CDR1 MDHEN, CDR2 SYDVKM.

The rearrangement links TRBV3-1 (or the pseudogene TRBV3-2) to TRBJ1-1; 8 bases fit TRBD1. The V gene end was trimmed by 0 bases and the J gene end by 1 base; junction bases not matched to a gene: 7. Germline V gene data show CDR1 as LGHDT and CDR2 as YNNKEL (reference sequence). CDR3 length: 17 residues. The CDR3 region is CASSQEILDRANTEAFF. The CDR3 region has the DNA TGTGCCAGCAGCCAAGAGATCCTGGACAGGGCGAACACTGAAGCTTTCTTT.